These 10 T cell receptor beta chains came from one sample sequenced in a study of blood T cell repertoires in COVID-19. The method was immunoSEQ multiplex PCR; TCRdb's version includes in-frame clones alone and lacks a portion of them. The sample lists some 35,000 clones; 75% to 90% were seen once. The source material was peripheral blood. These receptors were collected from a man between 65 and 85 years old with acute or convalescent COVID-19.

The sample holds a few counts of this clone. The rearrangement uses TRBV5-5 and TRBJ1-4, with a possible D match to TRBD1 (6 bases). The CDR3 runs 15 residues. Trimming shortened V by 0 bases and J by 0 bases, and 6 bases separated the two germline ends. Looked up from germline, CDR1 is SGHKS and CDR2 is YYEKEE (reference sequence). This CDR3 reads CASSLDRATNEKLFF. The CDR3 DNA reads TGTGCCAGCAGCTTGGACAGGGCAACTAATGAAAAACTGTTTTTT.

The rearrangement links TRBV3-1 (or the pseudogene TRBV3-2) to TRBJ1-5; maybe TRBD1 (6 bases). Between the trimmed V and J ends, which lost 4 bases and 0 bases, there was a span of 16 bases. Germline V gene data show CDR1 as LGHDT and CDR2 as YNNKEL (reference sequence). CDR3 size: 17 residues. The CDR3 loop reads CASSRGGGWNSNQPQHF. For the CDR3, the DNA is TGTGCCAGCAGCCGCGGGGGCGGTTGGAATAGCAATCAGCCCCAGCATTTT.

The chain is built from TRBV28 and TRBJ2-7; a possible D gene is TRBD1 (6 bases). Germline V gene lookup returns CDR1 MDHEN and CDR2 SYDVKM. This CDR3 is built from 12 residues. V dropped 7 bases and J dropped 5 bases, with 12 bases sitting between them. The CDR3 DNA is TGTGCCAGCACACAGGGCCCCCACGAGCAGTACTTC. This encodes CASTQGPHEQYF.

The rearrangement joins TRBV5-4 to TRBJ2-3; D not certain. The length of the CDR3 is 14 residues. Germline V gene data show CDR1 as SGHNT and CDR2 as YYREEE (reference sequence). Trimming stripped 0 bases from V and 6 bases from J, with 11 bases between. CDR3 in amino acids: CASSLGFVSDTQYF. The CDR3 DNA reads as TGTGCCAGCAGCTTGGGTTTTGTTAGTGATACGCAGTATTTT. Based on the CDR3 plus reference TRBV5-4 and TRBJ2-3, the full variable domain is ETGVTQSPTHLIKTRGQQVTLRCSSQSGHNTVSWYQQALGQGPQFIFQYYREEENGRGNFPPRFSGLQFPNYSSELNVNALELDDSALYLCASSLGFVSDTQYFGPGTRLTVL.

The V gene is TRBV2, the J gene TRBJ2-3; D is ambiguous. CDR3 length equals 13 residues. Trimming took 4 bases from V and 4 from J, leaving 9 bases between them. Germline V lookup: CDR1 SNHLY, CDR2 FYNNEI. CDR3 protein: CASSAEVADTQYF. CDR3 DNA: TGTGCCAGCAGTGCTGAGGTAGCAGATACGCAGTATTTT.

This chain uses TRBV7-2 with TRBJ2-5; 9 nucleotides agree with TRBD2. Germline V lookup: CDR1 SGHTA, CDR2 FQGNSA. The CDR3 extends over 16 amino acids. V shed 5 bases and J 2 bases; nucleotides not matched to a gene: 9. CDR3 sequence: CASSPPVAGEQETQYF. The CDR3 DNA reads TGTGCCAGCAGCCCACCGGTAGCGGGGGAACAAGAGACCCAGTACTTC.

V and J are TRBV5-4 and TRBJ1-2; D gene ambiguous. Germline V gene lookup returns CDR1 SGHNT and CDR2 YYREEE (reference sequence). CDR3 length: 14 residues. With 1 base removed from V and 0 bases from J, the gap between germline ends came to 7 bases. CDR3: CASSLSQANYGYTF. The CDR3 DNA reads as TGTGCCAGCAGCTTGAGCCAAGCTAACTATGGCTACACCTTC.

The chain is built from TRBV7-3 and TRBJ2-3; TRBD2 might be the D (5 bases). Germline V gene sequence: CDR1 SGHTA, CDR2 FQGTGA. The CDR3 runs 15 residues. Trimming removed 1 base at V and 1 base at J, with 9 bases between. In DNA form, the CDR3 reads TGTGCCAGCAGCTTAAATAGGCGGGGCACAGATACGCAGTATTTT. This codes for CASSLNRRGTDTQYF.

The CDR3 reads CASSPDGTSPDTYEQYF. CDR3 in DNA: TGTGCCAGCAGCCCCGACGGTACCAGCCCAGACACCTACGAGCAGTACTTC. The genes are TRBV7-9 and TRBJ2-7; D is unclear. Germline CDR1 and CDR2: SEHNR and FQNEAQ (reference sequence). The V end was cut by 5 bases, the J end by 2 bases, with 22 bases between. The length of the CDR3 is 17 residues.

The CDR3 DNA sequence: TGCGCCAGCAGAACCGGGACTAGCGGGATTGGCGCCTACAATGAGCAGTTCTTC. Translating it yields CASRTGTSGIGAYNEQFF. This chain uses TRBV10-1 with TRBJ2-1, with TRBD2 matching 13 bases. This CDR3 is 18 amino acids long. The V gene's germline CDR1 is WNHNN and CDR2 SYGVQD (reference sequence). The V and J ends lost 6 bases and 2 bases, in that order; junction bases with no gene match: 10.